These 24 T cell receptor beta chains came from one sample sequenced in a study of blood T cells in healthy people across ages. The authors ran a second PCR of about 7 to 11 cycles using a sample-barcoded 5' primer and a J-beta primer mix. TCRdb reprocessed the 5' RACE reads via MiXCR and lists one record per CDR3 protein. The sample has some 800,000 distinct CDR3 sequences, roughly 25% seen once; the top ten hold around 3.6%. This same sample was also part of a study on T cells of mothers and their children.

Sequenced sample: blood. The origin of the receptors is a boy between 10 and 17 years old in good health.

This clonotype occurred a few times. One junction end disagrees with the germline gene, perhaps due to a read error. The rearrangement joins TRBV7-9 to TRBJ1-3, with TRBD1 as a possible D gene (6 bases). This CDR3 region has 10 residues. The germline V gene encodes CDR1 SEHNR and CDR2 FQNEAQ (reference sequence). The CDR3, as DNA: TGTGCCAGCAGCCAGGAAAACAGGGATTTT. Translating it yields CASSQENRDF. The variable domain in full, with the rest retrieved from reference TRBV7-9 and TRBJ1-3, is DTGVSQNPRHKITKRGQNVTFRCDPISEHNRLYWYRQTLGQGPEFLTYFQNEAQLEKSRLLSDRFSAERPKGSFSTLEIQRTEQGDSAMYLCASSQENRDFGEGSWLTVV.

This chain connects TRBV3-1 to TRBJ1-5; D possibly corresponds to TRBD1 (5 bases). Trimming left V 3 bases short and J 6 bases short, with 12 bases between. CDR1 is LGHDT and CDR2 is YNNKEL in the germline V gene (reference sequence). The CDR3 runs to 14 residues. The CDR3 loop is CASSHQGESQPQHF. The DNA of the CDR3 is TGTGCCAGCAGCCATCAAGGGGAAAGTCAGCCCCAGCATTTT.

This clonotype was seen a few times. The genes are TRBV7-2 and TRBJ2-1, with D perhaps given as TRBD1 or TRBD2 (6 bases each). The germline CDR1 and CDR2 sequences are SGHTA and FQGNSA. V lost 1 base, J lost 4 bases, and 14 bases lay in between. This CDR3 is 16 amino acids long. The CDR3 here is CASSLGGAMTYNEQFF. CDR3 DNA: TGTGCCAGCAGCTTAGGGGGGGCGATGACTTACAATGAGCAGTTCTTC.

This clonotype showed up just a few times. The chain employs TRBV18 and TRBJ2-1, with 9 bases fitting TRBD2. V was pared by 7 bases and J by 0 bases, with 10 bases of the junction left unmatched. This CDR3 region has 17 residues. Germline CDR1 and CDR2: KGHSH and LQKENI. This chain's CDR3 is CASYPRLAESSYNEQFF. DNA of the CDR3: TGTGCCAGCTACCCAAGACTAGCGGAAAGCTCCTACAATGAGCAGTTCTTC. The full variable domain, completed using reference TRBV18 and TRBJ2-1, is NAGVMQNPRHLVRRRGQEARLRCSPMKGHSHVYWYRQLPEEGLKFMVYLQKENIIDESGMPKERFSAEFPKEGPSILRIQQVVRGDSAAYFCASYPRLAESSYNEQFFGPGTRLTVL.

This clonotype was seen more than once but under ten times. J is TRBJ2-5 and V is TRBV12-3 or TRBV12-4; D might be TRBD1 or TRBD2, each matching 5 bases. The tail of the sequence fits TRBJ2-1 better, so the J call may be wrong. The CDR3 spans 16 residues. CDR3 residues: CASTSAGTRALNEQFF. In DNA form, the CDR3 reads TGTGCCAGCACCTCCGCCGGGACCCGAGCTTTAAATGAGCAGTTCTTC.

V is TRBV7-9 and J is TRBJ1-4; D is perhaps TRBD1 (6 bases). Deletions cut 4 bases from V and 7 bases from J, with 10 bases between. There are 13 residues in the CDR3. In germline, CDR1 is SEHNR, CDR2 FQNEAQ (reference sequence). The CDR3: CASSWDIGEKLFF. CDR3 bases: TGTGCCAGCAGCTGGGACATTGGTGAAAAACTGTTTTTT.

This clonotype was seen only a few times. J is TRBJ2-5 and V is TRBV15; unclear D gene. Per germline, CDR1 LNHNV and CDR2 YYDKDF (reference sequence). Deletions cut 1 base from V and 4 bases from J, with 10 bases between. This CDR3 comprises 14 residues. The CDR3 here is CATSRATRPETQYF. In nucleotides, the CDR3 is TGTGCCACCAGCAGAGCGACAAGGCCAGAGACCCAGTACTTC.

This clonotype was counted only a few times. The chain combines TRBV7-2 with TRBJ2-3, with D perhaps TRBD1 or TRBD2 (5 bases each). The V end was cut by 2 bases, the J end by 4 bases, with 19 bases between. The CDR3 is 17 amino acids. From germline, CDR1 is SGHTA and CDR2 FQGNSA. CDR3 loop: CASSLRGTPKGPDTQYF. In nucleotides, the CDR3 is TGTGCCAGCAGCTTAAGAGGGACGCCAAAGGGTCCAGATACGCAGTATTTT.

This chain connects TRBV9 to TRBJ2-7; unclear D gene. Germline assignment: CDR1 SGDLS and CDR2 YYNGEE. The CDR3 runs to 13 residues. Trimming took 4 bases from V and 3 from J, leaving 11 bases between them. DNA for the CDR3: TGTGCCAGCAGCCCAGAAGGGTACTACGAGCAGTACTTC. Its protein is CASSPEGYYEQYF.

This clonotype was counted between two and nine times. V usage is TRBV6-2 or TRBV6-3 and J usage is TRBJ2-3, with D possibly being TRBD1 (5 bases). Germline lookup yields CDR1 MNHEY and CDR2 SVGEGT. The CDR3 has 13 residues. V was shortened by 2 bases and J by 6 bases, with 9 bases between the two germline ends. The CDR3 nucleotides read TGTGCCAGCAGTTACCGAGCAGGGGATACGCAGTATTTT. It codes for CASSYRAGDTQYF.

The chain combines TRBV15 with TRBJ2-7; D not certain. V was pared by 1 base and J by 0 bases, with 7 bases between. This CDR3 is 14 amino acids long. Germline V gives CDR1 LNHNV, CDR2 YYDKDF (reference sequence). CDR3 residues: CATSRVDLSYEQYF. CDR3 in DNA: TGTGCCACCAGCAGAGTGGACCTCTCCTACGAGCAGTACTTC.

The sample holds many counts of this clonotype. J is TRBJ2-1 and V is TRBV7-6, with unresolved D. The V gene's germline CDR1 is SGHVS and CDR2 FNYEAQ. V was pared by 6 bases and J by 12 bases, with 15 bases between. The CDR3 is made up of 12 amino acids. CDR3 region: CASSFYNERQFF. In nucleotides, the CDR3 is TGTGCCAGCAGTTTTTACAATGAGCGGCAGTTCTTC.

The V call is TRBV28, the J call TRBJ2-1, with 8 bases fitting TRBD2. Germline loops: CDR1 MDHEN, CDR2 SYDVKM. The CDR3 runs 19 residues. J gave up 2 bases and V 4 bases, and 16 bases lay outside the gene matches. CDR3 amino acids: CASSSTYAVSGTPYNEQFF. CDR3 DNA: TGTGCCAGCAGTTCCACGTACGCAGTTAGCGGGACTCCCTACAATGAGCAGTTCTTC. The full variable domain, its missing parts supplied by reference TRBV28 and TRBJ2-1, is DVKVTQSSRYLVKRTGEKVFLECVQDMDHENMFWYRQDPGLGLRLIYFSYDVKMKEKGDIPEGYSVSREKKERFSLILESASTNQTSMYLCASSSTYAVSGTPYNEQFFGPGTRLTVL.

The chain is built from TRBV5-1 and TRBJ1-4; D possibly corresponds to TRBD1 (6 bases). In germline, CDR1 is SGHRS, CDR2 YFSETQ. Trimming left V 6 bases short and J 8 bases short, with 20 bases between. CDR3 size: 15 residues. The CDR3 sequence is CASTTGSRDSEKLFF. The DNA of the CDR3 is TGCGCCAGCACCACAGGGTCCAGAGATAGCGAAAAACTGTTTTTT.

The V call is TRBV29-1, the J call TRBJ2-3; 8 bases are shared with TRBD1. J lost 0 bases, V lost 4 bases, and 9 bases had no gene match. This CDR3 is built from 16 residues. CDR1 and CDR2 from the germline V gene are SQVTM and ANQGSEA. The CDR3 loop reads CSVGLETGVSTDTQYF. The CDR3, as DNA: TGCAGCGTTGGTTTAGAGACAGGGGTTAGCACAGATACGCAGTATTTT.

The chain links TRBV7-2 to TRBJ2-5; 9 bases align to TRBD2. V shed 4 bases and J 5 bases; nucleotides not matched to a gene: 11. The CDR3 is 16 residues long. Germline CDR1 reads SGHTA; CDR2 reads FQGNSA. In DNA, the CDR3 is TGTGCCAGCAGCTCAAACCACCTAGCGGGAATGGAGACCCAGTACTTC. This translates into CASSSNHLAGMETQYF.

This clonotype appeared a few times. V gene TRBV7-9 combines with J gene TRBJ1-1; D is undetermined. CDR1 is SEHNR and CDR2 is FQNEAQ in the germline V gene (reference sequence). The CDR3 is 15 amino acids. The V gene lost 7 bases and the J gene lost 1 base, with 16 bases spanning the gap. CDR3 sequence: CASTPWTDQNTEAFF. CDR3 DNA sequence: TGTGCCAGCACCCCGTGGACGGACCAGAACACTGAAGCTTTCTTT. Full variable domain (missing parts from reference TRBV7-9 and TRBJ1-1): DTGVSQNPRHKITKRGQNVTFRCDPISEHNRLYWYRQTLGQGPEFLTYFQNEAQLEKSRLLSDRFSAERPKGSFSTLEIQRTEQGDSAMYLCASTPWTDQNTEAFFGQGTRLTVV.

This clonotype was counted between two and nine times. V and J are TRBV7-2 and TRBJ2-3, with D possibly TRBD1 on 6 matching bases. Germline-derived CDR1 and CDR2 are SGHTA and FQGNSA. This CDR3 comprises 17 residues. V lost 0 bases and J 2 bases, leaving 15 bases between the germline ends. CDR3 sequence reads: CASSLAGRQVITDTQYF. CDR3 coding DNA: TGTGCCAGCAGCTTAGCGGGTCGACAGGTCATCACAGATACGCAGTATTTT.

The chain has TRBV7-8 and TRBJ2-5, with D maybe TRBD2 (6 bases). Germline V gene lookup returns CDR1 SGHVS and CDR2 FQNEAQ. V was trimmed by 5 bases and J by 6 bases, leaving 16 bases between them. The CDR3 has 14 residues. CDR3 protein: CASSLTEGLKTQYF. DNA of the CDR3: TGTGCCAGCAGCCTAACCGAGGGACTCAAGACCCAGTACTTC.

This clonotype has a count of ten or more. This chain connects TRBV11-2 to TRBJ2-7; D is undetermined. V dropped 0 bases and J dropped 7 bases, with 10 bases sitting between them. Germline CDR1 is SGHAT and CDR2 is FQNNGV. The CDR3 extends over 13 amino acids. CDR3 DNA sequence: TGTGCCAGCAGCTTAGACAGGACGAAAGAGCAGTACTTC. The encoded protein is CASSLDRTKEQYF. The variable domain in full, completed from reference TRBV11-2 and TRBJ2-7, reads EAGVAQSPRYKIIEKRQSVAFWCNPISGHATLYWYQQILGQGPKLLIQFQNNGVVDDSQLPKDRFSAERLKGVDSTLKIQPAKLEDSAVYLCASSLDRTKEQYFGPGTRLTVT.

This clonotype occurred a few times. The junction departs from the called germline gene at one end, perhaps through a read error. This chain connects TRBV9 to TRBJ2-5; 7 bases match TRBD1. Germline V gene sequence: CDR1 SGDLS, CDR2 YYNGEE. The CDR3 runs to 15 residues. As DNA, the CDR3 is TGTGCCAGCAGCGTTGATACAGGGGTTTCGTACGAGCAGCACTTC. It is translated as CASSVDTGVSYEQHF.

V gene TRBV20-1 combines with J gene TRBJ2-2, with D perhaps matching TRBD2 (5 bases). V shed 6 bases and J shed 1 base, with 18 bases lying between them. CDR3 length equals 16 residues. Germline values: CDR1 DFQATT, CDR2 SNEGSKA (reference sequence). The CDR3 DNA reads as TGCAGTGCGCCCCAGGAGGAGCACAAGAACACCGGGGAGCTGTTTTTT. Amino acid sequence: CSAPQEEHKNTGELFF.

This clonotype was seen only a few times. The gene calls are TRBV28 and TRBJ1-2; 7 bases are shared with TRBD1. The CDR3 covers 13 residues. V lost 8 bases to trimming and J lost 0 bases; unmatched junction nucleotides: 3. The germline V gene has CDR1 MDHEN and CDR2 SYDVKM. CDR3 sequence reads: CASADRTNYGYTF. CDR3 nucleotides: TGTGCCAGCGCGGACAGGACTAACTATGGCTACACCTTC.

CDR3 amino acids: CASSDRGETYNEQFF. In DNA, the CDR3 is TGCGCCAGCAGTGATCGTGGGGAAACCTACAATGAGCAGTTCTTC. V is TRBV5-1 and J is TRBJ2-1; D is unclear. The CDR3 totals 15 residues. Trimming removed 5 bases from V and 2 bases from J, with 14 bases in between. The germline CDR1 and CDR2 sequences are SGHRS and YFSETQ.